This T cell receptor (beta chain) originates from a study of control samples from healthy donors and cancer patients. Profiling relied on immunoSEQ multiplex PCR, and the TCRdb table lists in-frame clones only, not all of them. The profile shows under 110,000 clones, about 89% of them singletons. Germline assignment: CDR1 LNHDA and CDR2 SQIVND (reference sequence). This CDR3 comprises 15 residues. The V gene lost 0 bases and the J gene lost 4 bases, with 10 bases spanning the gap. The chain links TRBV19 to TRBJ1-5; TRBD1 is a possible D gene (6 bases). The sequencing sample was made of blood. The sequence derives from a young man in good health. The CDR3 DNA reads TGTGCCAGTAGTATAGAAGGACAGAGGAATCAGCCCCAGCATTTT. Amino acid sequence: CASSIEGQRNQPQHF.